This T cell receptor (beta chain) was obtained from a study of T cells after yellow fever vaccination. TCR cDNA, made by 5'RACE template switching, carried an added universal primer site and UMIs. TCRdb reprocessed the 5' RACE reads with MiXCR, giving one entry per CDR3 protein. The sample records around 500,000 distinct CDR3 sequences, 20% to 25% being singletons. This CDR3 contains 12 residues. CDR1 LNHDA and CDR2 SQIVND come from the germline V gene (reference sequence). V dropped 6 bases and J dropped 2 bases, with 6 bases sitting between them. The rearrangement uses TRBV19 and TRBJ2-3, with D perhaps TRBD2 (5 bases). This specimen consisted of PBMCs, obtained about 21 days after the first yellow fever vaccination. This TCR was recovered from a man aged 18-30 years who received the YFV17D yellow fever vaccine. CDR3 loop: CASRTTTDTQYF. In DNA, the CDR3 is TGTGCCAGTAGGACTACCACAGATACGCAGTATTTT.